The clone carrying this T cell receptor (beta chain) was counted ten times or more. Its matching antigen is unknown. Every diagnosis used clinical symptoms, serum thyroxine and TRAb, thyroid ultrasound and orbital computed tomography. Germline V gene data show CDR1 as MNHEY and CDR2 as SVGEGT. The CDR3 length is 14 residues. The V and J ends lost 6 bases and 3 bases, in that order; junction bases with no gene match: 3. The data were obtained in a study of T cells in Graves' hyperthyroidism and ophthalmopathy. Study-wide background: Upon initial diagnosis and before any treatment, peripheral blood was collected.

Researchers took RNA transcripts and amplified the TCR beta CDR3 regions from them. First-round RT-PCR with HTBI primers amplified the TCR CDR3 region. TCRdb independently ran MiXCR on the multiplex PCR reads; one entry per CDR3 protein. This repertoire shows about 610,000 distinct CDR3 sequences, 14% to 15% found once; its top ten account for approximately 4.3%. Notes on the study in general: For ophthalmopathy, model prediction preceded onset by a median 6.5 months.

The receptor was isolated from a woman in her thirties or forties with Graves' ophthalmopathy. The V and J genes are TRBV6-2 or TRBV6-3 and TRBJ2-5; TRBD2 agrees at 11 bases. The material sequenced was blood. The CDR3 here is CASRGGLAEETQYF. The CDR3 DNA is TGTGCCAGCAGGGGGGGACTAGCGGAAGAGACCCAGTACTTC.